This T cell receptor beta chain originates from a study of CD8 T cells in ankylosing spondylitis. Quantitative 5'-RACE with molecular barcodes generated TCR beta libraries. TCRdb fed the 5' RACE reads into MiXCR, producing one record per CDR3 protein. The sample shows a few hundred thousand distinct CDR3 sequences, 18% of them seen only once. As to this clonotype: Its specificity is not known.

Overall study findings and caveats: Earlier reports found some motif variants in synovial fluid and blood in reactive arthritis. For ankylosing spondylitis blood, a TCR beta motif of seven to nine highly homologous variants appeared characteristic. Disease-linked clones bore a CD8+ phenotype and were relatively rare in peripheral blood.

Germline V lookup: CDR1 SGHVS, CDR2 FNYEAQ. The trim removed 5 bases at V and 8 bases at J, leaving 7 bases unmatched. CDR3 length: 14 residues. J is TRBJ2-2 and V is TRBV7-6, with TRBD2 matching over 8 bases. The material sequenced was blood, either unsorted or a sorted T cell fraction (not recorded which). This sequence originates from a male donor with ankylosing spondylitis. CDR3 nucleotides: TGTGCCAGCAGCCCGCTCGCGGGGGGAGGGGAGCTGTTTTTT. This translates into CASSPLAGGGELFF.